Sequencing of this TCR beta chain was carried out in a study of T-cell reconstitution after alpha-beta-depleted transplantation in children. Study-wide results and caveats: At one year after transplant, newly produced T cells mostly accounted for T-cell counts and diversity.

CDR1 is MDHEN and CDR2 is SYDVKM in the germline V gene. The CDR3 covers 13 residues. The V end lost 4 bases, the J end lost 5 bases, and 9 bases lay between the germline ends. This clonotype occurred a few times. The antigen remains undetermined. Unique molecular identifiers tagged the TCRbeta library. Via MiXCR, TCRdb re-called the PCR reads, giving one row per CDR3 protein. The sample records roughly 420,000 distinct CDR3 sequences, roughly 15% being singletons. The chain is built from TRBV28 and TRBJ2-1; TRBD2 is a possible D gene (5 bases). The source is a boy less than two years old who had a stem cell transplant for Wiskott-Aldrich syndrome, so the T cells may come from the graft donor. The material was PBMCs, mostly from graft donor cells, obtained 360 days after TCRalphabeta/CD19-depleted stem cell transplant. The CDR3 DNA sequence: TGTGCCAGCAGTTATTTGCGGGACAATGAGCAGTTCTTC. Translation: CASSYLRDNEQFF. Full variable domain (remainder filled in from reference TRBV28 and TRBJ2-1): DVKVTQSSRYLVKRTGEKVFLECVQDMDHENMFWYRQDPGLGLRLIYFSYDVKMKEKGDIPEGYSVSREKKERFSLILESASTNQTSMYLCASSYLRDNEQFFGPGTRLTVL.